The 9 T cell receptor beta chains in this list originate from one sample, sequenced in a study of cytotoxic CD8 clonotypes in ibrutinib-treated CLL. Only in-frame clones appear in the TCRdb table, and some are missing; sequencing was by immunoSEQ multiplex PCR. The table lists about 150,000 clones, about 80% of them singletons. Sample: PBMCs, taken after 24 months of ibrutinib treatment. The origin of the receptors is a human donor with chronic lymphocytic leukemia.

The rearrangement links TRBV5-1 to TRBJ1-1, with 8 bases aligning to TRBD1. V shed 3 bases, J shed 2 bases, and the junction held 3 bases outside the gene matches. Per germline, CDR1 SGHRS and CDR2 YFSETQ. The CDR3 loop spans 14 amino acids. The CDR3 region is CASSWGQANTEAFF. The CDR3 DNA is TGCGCCAGCAGCTGGGGACAGGCCAACACTGAAGCTTTCTTT.

The rearrangement uses TRBV9 and TRBJ2-2; D is uncertain. With 3 bases removed from V and 8 bases from J, the gap between germline ends came to 11 bases. This CDR3 region has 13 residues. Germline V gene sequence: CDR1 SGDLS, CDR2 YYNGEE. In nucleotides, the CDR3 is TGTGCCAGCAGCGCCTGGGTTTCTGGGGAGCTGTTTTTT. Translated, it gives CASSAWVSGELFF.

The chain has TRBV4-3 and TRBJ2-2; D possibly uses TRBD1 or TRBD2 (5 bases each). This CDR3 has 18 amino acids. The germline V and J ends were trimmed by 1 base and 3 bases, with 18 bases remaining between them. Looked up from germline, CDR1 is LGHNA and CDR2 is YSLEER. CDR3 region: CASSQGPPGAIYTGELFF. In DNA, the CDR3 is TGCGCCAGCAGCCAAGGCCCCCCCGGGGCCATTTACACCGGGGAGCTGTTTTTT.

The V call is TRBV6-1, the J call TRBJ2-7; 7 nucleotides match TRBD1. Per germline, CDR1 MNHNS and CDR2 SASEGT. The CDR3 extends over 14 amino acids. V trimming: 6 bases; J trimming: 7 bases; junction bases outside the gene matches: 12. CDR3 region: CASSANRDSLEQYF. For the CDR3, the DNA is TGTGCCAGCAGCGCGAACCGGGACAGCCTGGAGCAGTACTTC.

The chain has TRBV7-3 and TRBJ2-3, with D possibly TRBD2 on 6 matching bases. The CDR3 has 15 residues. V lost 5 bases, J lost 0 bases, and 12 bases lay in between. CDR1 and CDR2 from the germline V gene are SGHTA and FQGTGA. The chain's CDR3 is CASSPDYLSTDTQYF. CDR3 in DNA: TGTGCCAGCAGCCCGGACTACCTGAGCACAGATACGCAGTATTTT.

The rearrangement links TRBV13 to TRBJ2-7, with D uncertain. V was trimmed by 2 bases and J by 9 bases, leaving 11 bases between them. Germline V gives CDR1 PRHDT, CDR2 FYEKMQ (reference sequence). This CDR3 region has 12 residues. The CDR3 loop reads CASSLTYGLQYF. CDR3 DNA: TGTGCCAGCAGCTTAACATACGGTTTGCAGTACTTC.

The gene calls are TRBV6-5 and TRBJ2-7; D might be TRBD1 (5 bases). Germline CDR1 reads MNHEY; CDR2 reads SVGAGI. With 2 bases removed from V and 11 bases from J, the gap between germline ends came to 19 bases. The CDR3 has 14 amino acids. CDR3 sequence reads: CASSYGQGLALEYF. The DNA of the CDR3 is TGTGCCAGCAGTTACGGGCAGGGCTTGGCGTTGGAGTACTTC.

This rearrangement joins TRBV5-6 to TRBJ2-3, with D possibly TRBD2 on 5 matching bases. CDR3 size: 14 residues. Trimming removed 0 bases from V and 0 bases from J, with 5 bases in between. CDR1 and CDR2 (germline): SGHDT, YYEEEE. CDR3 in amino acids: CASSLAGSTDTQYF. The DNA for the CDR3 is TGTGCCAGCAGCTTGGCGGGAAGCACAGATACGCAGTATTTT.

The chain joins TRBV7-9 to TRBJ1-2; no definite D call. The V end was cut by 4 bases, the J end by 7 bases, with 7 bases between. Germline V lookup: CDR1 SEHNR, CDR2 FQNEAQ (reference sequence). This CDR3 spans 11 amino acids. In nucleotides, the CDR3 is TGTGCCAGCAGCTCCCCGGTTGGCTACACCTTC. It translates to CASSSPVGYTF. Variable domain in full (rest from reference TRBV7-9 and TRBJ1-2): DTGVSQNPRHKITKRGQNVTFRCDPISEHNRLYWYRQTLGQGPEFLTYFQNEAQLEKSRLLSDRFSAERPKGSFSTLEIQRTEQGDSAMYLCASSSPVGYTFGSGTRLTVV.